Detailed here is one T cell receptor beta chain. Its antigen is not known. The source of the sample is a study of T cells in narcolepsy. Study-wide background: Enrolled donors included narcolepsy type 1 or type 2 patients and healthy controls. Regarding the study as a whole: Reportedly, autoreactive clonotypes were serially detected in patients' blood but not controls'. Autoreactive clone sequences were missing from some blood memory CD4+ repertoires.

Trimming took 4 bases from V and 2 from J, leaving 9 bases between them. This CDR3 is built from 12 residues. Germline V gene lookup returns CDR1 SQVTM and CDR2 ANQGSEA. The data were produced by immunoSEQ multiplex PCR, yet TCRdb's version contains in-frame clones alone and is incomplete. Of about 27,000 clones in the sample, 75% to 80% are singletons; the top ten hold under 3.5%. Sequenced material: CD45RA- memory CD4+ T cells from PBMCs. V is TRBV29-1 and J is TRBJ2-7, with no clear D. This clonotype was obtained from a human donor with narcolepsy. Here the CDR3 reads CSVGGETYEQYF. The CDR3 nucleotides are TGCAGCGTTGGAGGCGAAACCTACGAGCAGTACTTC.